The clone carrying this T cell receptor (beta chain) was seen only once. TCRdb keeps only in-frame clones here, not all; method: immunoSEQ multiplex PCR. The table includes approximately 100,000 clones, roughly nine tenths detected once. The data stem from a study of T cell responses to AZD1222 COVID-19 vaccine. Germline V gives CDR1 SGDLS, CDR2 YYNGEE. The CDR3 extends over 14 amino acids. V lost 3 bases to trimming and J lost 3 bases, with 13 bases between them. Sequences were derived from peripheral blood, sampled on day 0 of AZD1222 vaccination. The genes are TRBV9 and TRBJ2-7; D may be TRBD1 (6 bases). This TCR was recovered from an adult in good health. This CDR3 is CASSARTDNYEQYF. CDR3 in DNA: TGTGCCAGCAGCGCCCGGACAGATAACTACGAGCAGTACTTC.